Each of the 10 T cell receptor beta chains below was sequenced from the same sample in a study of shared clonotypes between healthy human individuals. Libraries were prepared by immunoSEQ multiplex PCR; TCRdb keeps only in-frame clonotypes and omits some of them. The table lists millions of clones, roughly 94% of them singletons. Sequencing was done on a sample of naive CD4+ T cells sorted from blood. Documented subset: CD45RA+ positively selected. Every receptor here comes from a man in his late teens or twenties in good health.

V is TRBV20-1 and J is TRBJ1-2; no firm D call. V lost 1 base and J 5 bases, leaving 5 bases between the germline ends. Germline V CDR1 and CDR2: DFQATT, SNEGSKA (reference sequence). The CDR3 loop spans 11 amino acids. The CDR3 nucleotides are TGCAGTGCTAGAGCGAGTTATGGCTACACCTTC. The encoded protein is CSARASYGYTF.

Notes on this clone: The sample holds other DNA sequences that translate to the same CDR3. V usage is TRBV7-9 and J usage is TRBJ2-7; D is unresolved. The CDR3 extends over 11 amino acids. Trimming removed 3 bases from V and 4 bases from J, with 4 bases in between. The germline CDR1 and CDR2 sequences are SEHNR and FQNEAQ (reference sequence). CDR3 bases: TGTGCCAGCAGCTTGTCATACGAGCAGTACTTC. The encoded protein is CASSLSYEQYF.

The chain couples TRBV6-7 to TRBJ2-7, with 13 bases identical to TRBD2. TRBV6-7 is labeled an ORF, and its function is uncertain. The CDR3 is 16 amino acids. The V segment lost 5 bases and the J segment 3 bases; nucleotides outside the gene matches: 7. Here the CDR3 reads CASSQRLAGGRYEQYF. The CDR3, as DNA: TGTGCCAGCAGTCAAAGACTAGCGGGAGGTCGCTACGAGCAGTACTTC.

This CDR3 is CASSPVYREASGNTIYF. DNA for the CDR3: TGTGCCAGCTCACCAGTATACAGGGAAGCATCTGGAAACACCATATATTTT. This sequence joins TRBV18 and TRBJ1-3; perhaps TRBD1 as D (6 bases). The CDR3 runs to 17 residues. Trimming shortened V by 2 bases and J by 1 base, and 15 bases separated the two germline ends. Germline lookup yields CDR1 KGHSH and CDR2 LQKENI.

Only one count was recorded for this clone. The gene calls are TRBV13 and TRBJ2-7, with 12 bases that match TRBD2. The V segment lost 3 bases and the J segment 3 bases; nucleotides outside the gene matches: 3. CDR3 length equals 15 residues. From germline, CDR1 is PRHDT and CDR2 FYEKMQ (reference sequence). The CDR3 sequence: CASSFSTSGGYEQYF. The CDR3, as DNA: TGTGCCAGCAGCTTTTCGACTAGCGGGGGCTACGAGCAGTACTTC.

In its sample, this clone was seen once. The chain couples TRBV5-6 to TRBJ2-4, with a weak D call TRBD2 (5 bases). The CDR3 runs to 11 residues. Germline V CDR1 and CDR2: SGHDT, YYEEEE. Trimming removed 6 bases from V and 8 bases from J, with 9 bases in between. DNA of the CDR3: TGTGCCAGCACCGGGAATGACATTCAGTACTTC. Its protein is CASTGNDIQYF.

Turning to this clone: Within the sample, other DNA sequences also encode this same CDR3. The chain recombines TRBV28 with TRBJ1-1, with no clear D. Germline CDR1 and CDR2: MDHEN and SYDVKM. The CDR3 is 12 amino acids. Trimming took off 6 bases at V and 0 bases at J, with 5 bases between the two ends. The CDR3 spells CASRGLNTEAFF. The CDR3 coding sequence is TGTGCCAGCAGGGGCTTGAACACTGAAGCTTTCTTT.

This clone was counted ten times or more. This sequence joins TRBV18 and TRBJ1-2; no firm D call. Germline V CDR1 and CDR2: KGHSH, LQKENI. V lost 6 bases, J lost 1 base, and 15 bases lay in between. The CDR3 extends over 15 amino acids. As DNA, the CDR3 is TGTGCCAGCTCCCCGCAAATGGGGAATAACTATGGCTACACCTTC. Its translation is CASSPQMGNNYGYTF.

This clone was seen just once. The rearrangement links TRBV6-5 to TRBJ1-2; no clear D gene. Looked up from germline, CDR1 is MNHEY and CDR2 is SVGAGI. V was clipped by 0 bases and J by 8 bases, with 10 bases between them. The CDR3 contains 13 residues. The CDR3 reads CASSYSSTGGYTF. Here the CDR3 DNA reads TGTGCCAGCAGTTACTCCTCGACGGGAGGCTACACCTTC.

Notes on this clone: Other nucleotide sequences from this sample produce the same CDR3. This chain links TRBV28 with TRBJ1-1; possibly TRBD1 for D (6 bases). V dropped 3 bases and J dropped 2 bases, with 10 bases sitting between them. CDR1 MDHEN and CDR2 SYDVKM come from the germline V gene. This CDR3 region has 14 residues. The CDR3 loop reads CASSLGGPNTEAFF. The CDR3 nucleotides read TGTGCCAGCAGTTTGGGGGGGCCCAACACTGAAGCTTTCTTT. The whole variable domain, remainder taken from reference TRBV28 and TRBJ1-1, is DVKVTQSSRYLVKRTGEKVFLECVQDMDHENMFWYRQDPGLGLRLIYFSYDVKMKEKGDIPEGYSVSREKKERFSLILESASTNQTSMYLCASSLGGPNTEAFFGQGTRLTVV.